Below, 28 T cell receptor beta chains from the same sample are listed, as sequenced in a study of human T cells and chemical hapten exposure. Single cDNA molecules in the library carried unique molecular identifiers attached during preparation. TCRdb reanalysed the reads using MiXCR and keeps one entry per CDR3 protein. The sample lists approximately 3,800 distinct CDR3 sequences, about 50% seen once, with 5.8% in the top ten. Treatment noted: therapeutic diphenylcyclopropenone sensitization with weekly scalp DPC. The source material was whole blood, sampled before DPC sensitization or 2, 6, or about 24 weeks after (not recorded which). Receptor source: an adult with alopecia areata. Some clones in this sample may be carry-over from other donors' samples. This table probably holds off-target reads from a library built for another chain.

The J gene is TRBJ2-2, the V gene TRBV7-6, with TRBD1 identical over 7 bases. The junction had 7 bases not matched to a gene; V was cut back by 4 bases and J by 5 bases. The CDR3 has 15 amino acids. The germline V gene has CDR1 SGHVS and CDR2 FNYEAQ. The CDR3 is CASSSPGQPTGELFF. CDR3 nucleotides: TGTGCCAGCAGCTCTCCGGGACAGCCAACCGGGGAGCTGTTTTTT.

This clonotype was seen only a few times. The V and J genes are TRBV29-1 and TRBJ2-3; D gene uncertain. This CDR3 comprises 14 residues. The germline CDR1 and CDR2 sequences are SQVTM and ANQGSEA. Trimming took 3 bases from V and 9 from J, leaving 19 bases between them. CDR3 coding DNA: TGCAGCGTTGAGGTCGGCGGTAATCTGGGGACGCAGTATTTT. Translation: CSVEVGGNLGTQYF.

CDR3 loop: CASTSDRITGELFF. In DNA, the CDR3 is TGCGCCAGCACCTCGGACAGGATCACCGGGGAGCTGTTTTTT. This sequence joins TRBV5-1 and TRBJ2-2; 7 bases are a match to TRBD1. The J segment lost 4 bases and the V segment lost 6 bases, leaving 6 bases of the junction unmatched. Germline CDR1 and CDR2: SGHRS and YFSETQ. There are 14 residues in the CDR3.

The genes are TRBV7-2 and TRBJ2-3, with 13 bases fitting TRBD2. The CDR3 loop spans 17 amino acids. V shed 4 bases and J 4 bases; nucleotides not matched to a gene: 8. Looked up from germline, CDR1 is SGHTA and CDR2 is FQGNSA. The CDR3 loop reads CASSSQLAGGPPDTQYF. As DNA, the CDR3 is TGTGCCAGCAGCTCGCAACTAGCGGGGGGGCCCCCAGATACGCAGTATTTT.

The chain couples TRBV9 to TRBJ1-4; a possible D gene is TRBD1 (5 bases). Germline CDR1 reads SGDLS; CDR2 reads YYNGEE. The V end lost 4 bases, the J end lost 0 bases, and 16 bases lay between the germline ends. This CDR3 has 17 residues. CDR3 DNA: TGTGCCAGCAGCCATTCCGGGACGGAAGCAACTAATGAAAAACTGTTTTTT. Translation: CASSHSGTEATNEKLFF.

The rearrangement joins TRBV6-1 to TRBJ1-5; no firm D call. V was pared by 6 bases and J by 0 bases, with 9 bases between. The germline V gene has CDR1 MNHNS and CDR2 SASEGT. CDR3 length: 14 residues. This chain's CDR3 is CASRAGYSNQPQHF. As DNA, the CDR3 is TGTGCCAGCAGAGCGGGGTATAGCAATCAGCCCCAGCATTTT.

The chain combines TRBV7-3 with TRBJ2-7; tentative D call: TRBD1 (6 bases). Germline lookup yields CDR1 SGHTA and CDR2 FQGTGA. The CDR3 is 15 residues long. V lost 2 bases and J lost 0, with 11 bases in between. The CDR3 bases are TGTGCCAGCAGCTTATTAGGGGGTAGCTCCTACGAGCAGTACTTC. Its protein product is CASSLLGGSSYEQYF.

This clonotype was counted once. The chain employs TRBV29-1 and TRBJ2-1, with no clear D. The V end was cut by 6 bases, the J end by 0 bases, with 12 bases between. The CDR3 runs 14 residues. Germline V lookup: CDR1 SQVTM, CDR2 ANQGSEA. The CDR3 nucleotides are TGCAGCGTAACCCTGGCGAGCTCCTACAATGAGCAGTTCTTC. It specifies CSVTLASSYNEQFF.

V and J are TRBV19 and TRBJ1-5; D unresolved. The CDR3 has 15 amino acids. The V gene's germline CDR1 is LNHDA and CDR2 SQIVND (reference sequence). Trimming removed 7 bases at V and 7 bases at J, with 20 bases between. The CDR3 coding sequence is TGTGCCAGTATCACCGCTGGGAGGCCGGGGCAGCCCCAGCATTTT. Translation gives CASITAGRPGQPQHF.

The chain couples TRBV21-1 to TRBJ2-2; the D segment call TRBD2 is taken from the table without a DNA check. TRBV21-1 is marked as a pseudogene. The CDR3 is 20 amino acids. This CDR3 is CASSKEARDGGREDTGELFF. The CDR3 DNA is TGTGCCAGCAGCAAAGAAGCTCGTGACGGGGGTCGGGAGGACACCGGGGAGCTGTTTTTT.

J is TRBJ2-3 and V is TRBV21-1; TRBD1 was called by the table and not checked on the DNA. TRBV21-1 is a pseudogene segment. CDR3 length equals 16 residues. For the CDR3, the DNA is TGTGCCAGCAGCCCTGTAGCTCACGGGCGTCAGCATACGCAGTATTTT. It encodes CASSPVAHGRQHTQYF.

The rearrangement links TRBV19 to TRBJ2-3; D uncertain. The CDR3 consists of 14 residues. Germline lookup yields CDR1 LNHDA and CDR2 SQIVND (reference sequence). With 5 bases removed from V and 1 base from J, the gap between germline ends came to 10 bases. CDR3 sequence (DNA): TGTGCCAGTAGTCTCAGATTTCGCACAGATACGCAGTATTTT. It encodes CASSLRFRTDTQYF. The full variable domain, its missing parts supplied by reference TRBV19 and TRBJ2-3, is DGGITQSPKYLFRKEGQNVTLSCEQNLNHDAMYWYRQDPGQGLRLIYYSQIVNDFQKGDIAEGYSVSREKKESFPLTVTSAQKNPTAFYLCASSLRFRTDTQYFGPGTRLTVL.

The V call is TRBV18, the J call TRBJ2-3, with 8 bases that match TRBD1. Trimming removed 3 bases from V and 1 base from J; junction bases left unmatched: 0. CDR3 size: 14 residues. The germline V gene encodes CDR1 KGHSH and CDR2 LQKENI. The CDR3 region has the DNA TGTGCCAGCTCACCGGGACAGGGCACAGATACGCAGTATTTT. Amino acid sequence: CASSPGQGTDTQYF.

V and J are TRBV29-1 and TRBJ2-5, with D tentatively TRBD1 or TRBD2 (5 bases each). This CDR3 contains 12 residues. V was pared by 4 bases and J by 4 bases, with 10 bases between. Germline V gene sequence: CDR1 SQVTM, CDR2 ANQGSEA. The CDR3 reads CSVATGPETQYF. Here the CDR3 DNA reads TGCAGCGTTGCGACGGGGCCAGAGACCCAGTACTTC.

The sample holds a few counts of this clonotype. V gene TRBV6-2 or TRBV6-3 combines with J gene TRBJ2-7, with a weak D call TRBD1 (5 bases). V dropped 8 bases and J dropped 6 bases, with 11 bases sitting between them. Germline CDR1 is MNHEY and CDR2 is SVGEGT. There are 11 residues in the CDR3. CDR3 sequence (DNA): TGTGCCAGCCAGGGTAGGGGCGAGCAGTACTTC. Translation gives CASQGRGEQYF.

This clonotype appeared a few times. The chain links TRBV20-1 to TRBJ2-1, with 10 positions matching TRBD1. Germline assignment: CDR1 DFQATT and CDR2 SNEGSKA (reference sequence). The CDR3 totals 14 residues. The V segment lost 5 bases and the J segment 6 bases; nucleotides outside the gene matches: 7. The CDR3, as DNA: TGCAGTGCTTTTGGGACAGGGGTGGGCAATGAGCAGTTCTTC. It encodes CSAFGTGVGNEQFF.

This clonotype was recorded a few times. This chain connects TRBV7-8 to TRBJ2-1; 9 nucleotides line up with TRBD2. CDR1 is SGHVS and CDR2 is FQNEAQ in the germline V gene. The CDR3 runs to 17 residues. Unmatched junction bases numbered 9, after V lost 5 bases and J lost 1 base. This chain's CDR3 is CASSTRGAGGSYNEQFF. The DNA for the CDR3 is TGTGCCAGCAGCACCCGCGGAGCGGGGGGTTCCTACAATGAGCAGTTCTTC.

The sample holds one count of this clonotype. In DNA form, the CDR3 reads TGTGCCAGCAGTTTATCGCGCACAGAGACCCAGTACTTC. Its translation is CASSLSRTETQYF. The chain employs TRBV27 and TRBJ2-5, with D unclear. Trimming removed 0 bases at V and 4 bases at J, with 6 bases between. The CDR3 has 13 amino acids. Per germline, CDR1 MNHEY and CDR2 SMNVEV (reference sequence).

The rearrangement uses TRBV3-1 and TRBJ2-1; TRBD2 is a possible D gene (6 bases). V was cut by 0 bases and J by 9 bases, with 12 bases left in between. The CDR3 sequence is 14 residues long. CDR1 LGHDT and CDR2 YNNKEL come from the germline V gene (reference sequence). The DNA of the CDR3 is TGTGCCAGCAGCCAAGAGCCGGAGGGGACTGAGCAGTTCTTC. This encodes CASSQEPEGTEQFF.

This sequence joins TRBV12-3 or TRBV12-4 and TRBJ2-7; 10 nucleotides align to TRBD1. Trimming took 5 bases from V and 6 from J; bases not matched to a gene: 16. This CDR3 has 17 residues. CDR3 sequence (DNA): TGTGCCAGCAGTCCCCCGATGCCGCGGGACAGGGGAGGCGAGCAGTACTTC. This sequence encodes CASSPPMPRDRGGEQYF.

This clonotype was detected only once. CDR3: CSARGGSGKPYEQYF. The CDR3 nucleotides read TGCAGTGCTAGAGGCGGTAGCGGGAAACCCTACGAGCAGTACTTC. The V call is TRBV20-1, the J call TRBJ2-7; the match to TRBD2 covers 8 bases. V lost 1 base and J lost 2; bases outside the gene matches: 7. The CDR3 has 15 amino acids. CDR1 is DFQATT and CDR2 is SNEGSKA in the germline V gene (reference sequence).

This rearrangement joins TRBV6-2 or TRBV6-3 to TRBJ1-1, with 8 bases identical to TRBD1. Trimming took 2 bases from V and 0 from J; bases not matched to a gene: 8. The CDR3 is 17 amino acids. Germline CDR1 is MNHEY and CDR2 is SVGEGT. The CDR3 spells CASSYKTGDPMNTEAFF. In DNA form, the CDR3 reads TGTGCCAGCAGTTACAAGACAGGGGACCCGATGAACACTGAAGCTTTCTTT.

The V and J genes are TRBV27 and TRBJ2-2; 7 nucleotides agree with TRBD2. Trimming removed 6 bases from V and 7 bases from J; junction bases left unmatched: 14. The CDR3 has 16 residues. CDR1 and CDR2 from the germline V gene are MNHEY and SMNVEV (reference sequence). This chain's CDR3 is CASRSDHVGEGGELFF. Written as DNA, the CDR3 is TGTGCCAGCAGGTCTGACCACGTGGGGGAGGGCGGGGAGCTGTTTTTT.

The V call is TRBV5-1, the J call TRBJ2-5, with TRBD2 identical over 7 bases. The junction had 3 bases not matched to a gene; V was cut back by 0 bases and J by 1 base. The CDR3 is 15 amino acids. Germline V lookup: CDR1 SGHRS, CDR2 YFSETQ. The CDR3 loop reads CASSLGGGTQETQYF. The CDR3, as DNA: TGCGCCAGCAGCTTGGGCGGGGGTACCCAAGAGACCCAGTACTTC.

The chain couples TRBV7-6 to TRBJ2-2; D gene uncertain. Germline-derived CDR1 and CDR2 are SGHVS and FNYEAQ. The CDR3 covers 16 residues. Trimming removed 1 base from V and 0 bases from J, with 9 bases in between. Written as DNA, the CDR3 is TGTGCCAGCAGCTTAGTGTTGGGGTCGAACACCGGGGAGCTGTTTTTT. It translates to CASSLVLGSNTGELFF. Based on the CDR3 plus reference TRBV7-6 and TRBJ2-2, the full variable domain is GAGVSQSPRYKVTKRGQDVALRCDPISGHVSLYWYRQALGQGPEFLTYFNYEAQQDKSGLPNDRFSAERPEGSISTLTIQRTEQRDSAMYRCASSLVLGSNTGELFFGEGSRLTVL.

V gene TRBV5-4 combines with J gene TRBJ2-1, with TRBD2 as a possible D gene (5 bases). V was cut by 1 base and J by 6 bases, with 5 bases left in between. The CDR3 is 12 amino acids. The V gene's germline CDR1 is SGHNT and CDR2 YYREEE (reference sequence). CDR3 DNA sequence: TGTGCCAGCAGCTTGAGCGGCAATGAGCAGTTCTTC. It yields the protein CASSLSGNEQFF.

This rearrangement joins TRBV20-1 to TRBJ2-7; D uncertain. CDR3 length equals 13 residues. The V gene lost 2 bases and the J gene lost 2 bases, with 10 bases spanning the gap. Germline CDR1 DFQATT, CDR2 SNEGSKA (reference sequence). CDR3 sequence (DNA): TGCAGTGCTAGAACGAGGAACACCTACGAGCAGTACTTC. Amino acid sequence: CSARTRNTYEQYF.

The CDR3 loop reads CASSPPSHDNEQFF. CDR3 sequence (DNA): TGTGCCAGCTCACCACCGAGCCATGACAATGAGCAGTTCTTC. The chain couples TRBV18 to TRBJ2-1; D not resolved. Trimming took 0 bases from V and 5 from J, leaving 8 bases between them. The CDR3 sequence is 14 residues long. Germline assignment: CDR1 KGHSH and CDR2 LQKENI.